These 2 T cell receptor beta chains were sequenced from one sample in a study of T cells in localized non-small cell lung cancer. The table came from immunoSEQ multiplex PCR; TCRdb's copy has only in-frame clones and leaves some out. The sample has 45,000 or so clones, around 87% seen once. The sample here was PBMCs, taken before any cancer treatment. These receptors originate from a man between 40 and 70 years old with stage II lung adenocarcinoma.

The chain is built from TRBV12-5 and TRBJ2-1; 7 nucleotides match TRBD1. V lost 7 bases and J lost 7; bases outside the gene matches: 4. The CDR3 covers 12 residues. Looked up from germline, CDR1 is LGHNT and CDR2 is FRNRAP. CDR3 residues: CASAPRGNEQFF. DNA for the CDR3: TGTGCTAGTGCCCCCAGGGGGAATGAGCAGTTCTTC.

The J gene is TRBJ2-1, the V gene TRBV4-2, with a possible D match to TRBD2 (5 bases). Germline CDR1 reads LGHNA; CDR2 reads YNFKEQ. The length of the CDR3 is 13 residues. Trimming shortened V by 0 bases and J by 12 bases, and 12 bases separated the two germline ends. DNA for the CDR3: TGTGCCAGCAGCCAAGATGGAGGAGGTATGCAGTTCTTC. It codes for CASSQDGGGMQFF.